This T cell receptor beta chain was sequenced in a study of blood T cell repertoires in COVID-19 (dated by TCRdb to the early 2020s). Turning to the overall study: Samples covering the acute and convalescent phases of COVID-19 were provided by collaborators in the United States, Italy and Spain. The material from the prospective study consisted of cDNA or gDNA derived from T cells, B-cell-depleted T cells, or PBMCs. The dataset comprised deeply sampled blood TCRbeta repertoires from subjects exposed to, actively infected with, or recovered from COVID-19. The repertoires were made available in a free public database intended to serve as a resource for research on the immune response to SARS-CoV-2. The samples were drawn from the first 160 participants of the ongoing ImmuneRACE study and from 950 to 1,500 subjects provided by 6 global collaborators. Nearly every sample came with metadata listing a de-identified subject ID, COVID-19 status, age in years and sex. HLA class I and class II types, where available, came from metadata supplied by the sample provider rather than from assay-based typing.

TCRbeta CDR3 regions were amplified from genomic DNA by means of the immunoSEQ Assay, a bias-controlled multiplex PCR. For the original study's pipeline: The number of nucleated cells in each sample was estimated from the amplification of reference gene primers within the assay. Sequence reads were collapsed and filtered to measure the absolute abundance of every unique TCRbeta CDR3 rearrangement. For each sample, productive Simpson clonality was calculated as the square root of Simpson's diversity index across productive rearrangements. Drawn from immuneACCESS, this table holds only the in-frame rearrangements with V and J called that TCRdb kept. Clones are partly lost; checked studies trace under half to an unresolved V gene and leave the rest unexplained. That table gives V, J and clone size, and the DNA gave D and trimming. The sample records approximately 280,000 clones, around 89% of which are singletons. The top ten clonotypes cover roughly 5% of the sample.

Each collaborating institution followed its own protocols to collect whole blood in K2EDTA tubes. For TCRbeta analysis, collaborator samples were shipped as frozen whole blood, as isolated PBMCs, or as DNA extracted from either sample type. To note about this clone: Its cognate antigen has yet to be identified. The input lacks base qualities; no much larger clone sits a single base away.

Broad study findings and their caveats: The quantity of clinical and demographic metadata differed by source and by participant and was supplied without curation.

V lost 4 bases and J lost 2 bases; the stretch between them is 14 bases long. The CDR3 numbers 16 residues from cysteine through phenylalanine. The read is trimmed to its CDR3 DNA, 48 bases read in frame from base 1. The germline V gene gives CDR1 as SGHNT and CDR2 as YENEEA. This TCR was recovered from a middle-aged man with acute or convalescent COVID-19. This chain joins TRBV11-3 to TRBJ2-2; TRBD1 is a possible D gene, resting on 6 matching bases. Sequenced: peripheral blood. CDR3 sequence: CASSSQTGSNTGELFF. The nucleotides read TGTGCCAGCAGCTCGCAGACAGGCTCTAACACCGGGGAGCTGTTTTTT.